This TCR beta chain stems from a study of Ad26.COV2.S vaccination and SARS-CoV-2 variants. A remark on this clone: Its antigen is not identified.

CDR3 length: 15 amino acids. Germline loops: CDR1 SGHNT, CDR2 YYREEE (reference sequence). V was pared by 0 bases and J by 4 bases, with 12 bases between. Treatment denoted: roughly 19 received Ad26.COV2.S at low or high dose, single or two shots; about 5 received placebo; per-sample allocation not given. Each sample was drawn 63 days after the first injection (of vaccine or placebo). Some clones are missing from TCRdb's copy, which holds only in-frame ones; the method was immunoSEQ multiplex PCR. The sample lists 200,000 to 250,000 clones, roughly 90% occurring once. General study results and limits: Considerable breadth of spike-specific CD8+ and CD4+ T cell responses has reportedly been documented following vaccination.

The J gene is TRBJ2-3, the V gene TRBV5-4; D tentatively fits TRBD1 or TRBD2 (5 bases each). This TCR derives from a person aged 18-60 years who received the Ad26.COV2.S COVID-19 vaccine or a placebo. The sample in question was peripheral blood, obtained in a trial of Ad26.COV2.S vaccine versus placebo. CDR3 bases: TGTGCCAGCAGCTTGGTCGGGGCTGGGGCAGATACGCAGTATTTT. The encoded protein is CASSLVGAGADTQYF.